This entry is about one T cell receptor (beta chain). This clonotype showed up just a few times. Its antigen is unknown. Qualities for individual bases were not recorded, and no much larger clone is one base off. These data come from a study of identical twins (dated by TCRdb to 2016 to 2017). Concerning the study at large: The study deep-sequenced TCR alpha and beta repertoires from monozygotic twins, unrelated adults of various ages and cord blood to test whether fetal clonotypes persist. To rule out contamination, the twin experiments were replicated at different times with different library preparation protocols.

General conclusions and limits of the study: Zero-insertion analyses could be partly confounded by invariant T cells such as MAIT and iNKT, though diverse VJ usage argued against such confounding for most clonotypes. Because the same donors could not be followed over many years, the conclusions relied on cross-sectional statistical analysis. Abundant cord blood beta clonotypes had fewer insertions, young adult naive repertoires showed a similar but weaker trend, and memory repertoires showed no such trend. Recombination models systematically underestimated out-of-frame TCR alpha sharing in monozygotic twins but agreed with sharing between unrelated individuals. A weaker excess of twin sharing was found in beta out-of-frame sequences because the signal-to-noise ratio was lowered by fewer shared sequences. Compared with coincidental sharing between unrelated individuals, an excess of low generation-probability sequences was observed among out-of-frame TCR alpha sequences shared between twins.

Every donor in the study was a healthy Caucasian. Three pairs of female monozygotic twins, all aged roughly 18 to 29 years, were included in the twin cohort. Positive isolation kits from Invitrogen were used to isolate the CD4+ and CD8+ T cell populations. The trim is 5 bases for V and 6 bases for J, with a gap of 21 bases between the germline ends. According to the germline V gene, CDR1 reads SGHDT and CDR2 reads YYEEEE. The CDR3 holds 16 amino acids from the cysteine to the phenylalanine. Only CDR3 DNA remains: 48 bases, in frame from the first base. Libraries were constructed by 5' RACE. This sample was sequenced with an Illumina HiSeq 2000. Template switching added a universal primer binding site, and the final cDNA carried a unique molecular identifier that allowed TCR cDNA molecules to be counted accurately. Specific primers in the conserved constant-segment region were used to synthesize first-strand cDNA for the TCR alpha and beta chains. To control for contamination, each cDNA library was double barcoded with a SMART-Mk sample barcode plus Illumina barcodes. TruSeq adapter sequences and Illumina sample barcodes were added in two successive PCR steps. The Illumina HiSeq platform was used with custom primers to sequence TCR alpha and beta cDNA libraries. The authors' pipeline ran thus. MiGEC processed the raw reads to extract unique molecular identifiers, while MiXCR was used to determine the CDR3 positions. For each individual, recombination models were inferred using an EM algorithm with the repgenHMM and IGoR tools. The tcR package in R was used for shared clonotype analysis, with sharing normalized by the product of cloneset sizes. To study raw recombination free of thymic and clonal selection effects, out-of-frame nonproductive sequences were analyzed. Starting from the raw public reads, TCRdb applied fastp trimming at Q25, assembled clones with MiXCR and retained in-frame beta chains. Every distinct CDR3 protein forms one entry, paired with its most common genes and DNA. The V and J calls shown here were made by TCRdb, not taken from the authors' results. This sample is represented by some 570,000 distinct CDR3 sequences; 20% to 25% of them were singletons. Jointly, the top ten make up 0.48% of the sample.

The same sample was also studied in work on yellow fever vaccine responses in identical twins. The second source states: The authors reported that the T cell response to vaccination in identical twins appeared partly convergent and partly personalized. In the study, vaccine-responding T cell clones were precisely tracked in identical twins.

Source material: CD4+ T cells sorted from blood. The chain employs TRBV5-6 and TRBJ2-1; the D match is possibly TRBD1 or TRBD2, with 5 bases aligned in each. The sequence derives from a woman younger than 30 in good health. At the DNA level, the sequence is TGTGCCAGCAGTCCCCAGGGAGTAGCCGACCGCAATGAGCAGTTCTTC. It codes for CASSPQGVADRNEQFF.